This TCR beta chain was found in a study of cytomegalovirus exposure and HLA in healthy donors (dated by TCRdb to the late 2010s). Background for the entire study: An earlier analysis of several hundred of the donors reported 276 Gb of sequence data and some 110 million unique TCR beta sequences obtained from approximately 180 million T cells. Besides the first cohort of roughly 640 subjects, a separate validation cohort made up of 95 to 150 different subjects was used. Among almost 400 genotyped donors of the cohort, an average of approximately 240,000 unique TCR beta nucleotide sequences were sequenced per donor, roughly a sixth of them non-productive. Of the 300 to 500 genotyped donors, 81% were placed in the genetic ancestry cluster associated with self-reported Caucasian donors. A later genetic analysis took genome-wide SNP genotypes for about 55% of the roughly 670 donors and used that subset as a discovery cohort. The study used immunosequencing to profile the T cell repertoires of approximately 690 subjects and linked those repertoires to cytomegalovirus serostatus. Approximately 330 gigabases of sequencing data and 70 million to 95 million unique TCR sequences made up an early release that covered about 640 HLA-typed donors. Every repertoire in the discovery cohort had been generated on one and the same sequencing platform. In the later analysis, no new phenotypic data were used to find candidate immune exposures; instead, reliance was placed on TCR beta sequences and their occurrence across donors. Donor age, sex, ethnicity and CMV serostatus were compiled alongside the repertoire data. Both class I and class II loci were covered by HLA typing, at four-digit resolution. Because of strong linkage in the cohort, roughly five DR-DQ haplotypes were treated as single units for association and clustering. The study aimed to test whether cataloging public T cell receptors could reveal signatures of past pathogen exposure. To decide whether each TCR beta V gene segment behaved as functional or pseudogenic, an earlier analysis of some 600 of the donors relied on high-throughput TCR beta sequencing. High-throughput TCR immunosequencing, statistical association of individual TCRs with disease status, and machine learning were combined to predict cytomegalovirus infection status. To study patterns of TCR occurrence, a later analysis re-analyzed previously published TCR beta repertoires from 666 donors and added high-resolution HLA genotyping. Typing coverage varied by locus: roughly 629-640 donors for A, B, C, DRB1 and DQB1; some 520 for DQA1; some 610 for DPA1; roughly 450 for DPB1.

Receptor libraries were prepared by the immunoSEQ multiplex PCR assay. For the multiplex PCR, a mixture combining 60 forward primers for TCR Vbeta segments and 13 reverse primers for TCR Jbeta segments was used. The CDR3 region of rearranged TCR beta genes was amplified from genomic DNA by a multiplex PCR assay. The amplified TCR beta libraries were sequenced on the Illumina HiSeq System as 87-base-pair reads. In the original analysis: A later analysis tallied 70 million to 100 million unique TCR beta chains across the 650 to 750 repertoires, and some 12 million of those chains were shared by two or more donors. A nearest-neighbor algorithm error-corrected the raw reads and collapsed the reads into unique sequences, merging closely related sequences to remove PCR and sequencing errors. V, D and J gene segments were assigned by aligning CDR3 sequences to IMGT reference sequences. For a sequence to be retained, a match of at least six nucleotides was required to both a V gene segment and a J gene segment. A rearrangement counted as productive if the CDR3 had no stop codons and remained in frame with V and J, and every other rearrangement counted as non-productive. CDR3 was defined according to IMGT convention as the region running from the second conserved V-encoded cysteine to the conserved J-encoded phenylalanine. The earlier analysis of 587 of the donors excluded any sequence lacking an unambiguous match to a single V gene segment. An earlier analysis of around 600 of the donors classified V segments as functional when productive rearrangements were above 56.7% and as segregating when the standard deviation between donors was above 5%. A statistical classification framework was built to diagnose cytomegalovirus status from the catalog of TCR beta chain sequences. In a later analysis, V and J genes were assigned by comparing TCR nucleotide sequences against IMGT/GENE-DB human TR gene sequences. The TCRdist pipeline was used in a later analysis to assign CDR3 sequences and most-parsimonious VDJ recombination scenarios. In a later analysis, every TCR beta chain was defined by the combination of its CDR3 amino acid sequence and its V-gene family, and reads without a unique V-gene family were dropped. A later analysis removed nearly 600 highly shared, low-generation-probability nucleotide sequences to deal with suspected cross-contamination and a sequencing artifact. A later analysis calculated a clonal expansion index for each public chain from normalized within-repertoire ranks of inferred template counts. In a later analysis, generation probabilities were computed with a VDJ recombination model fitted to out-of-frame rearrangements, and the resulting probabilities were checked against IGoR. Hypergeometric tests were used in a later analysis to score TCR-TCR, TCR-HLA and TCR-CMV co-occurrence, with a repertoire-size bias correction applied to the TCR pairs. A later analysis estimated false discovery rates by permuting HLA or CMV assignments 20 times. In a later analysis, co-occurring TCRs were grouped with DBSCAN, and TCRdist sequence similarity was added when clustering was performed within HLA-allele-positive subsets. Co-occurrence clustering excluded repertoires with fewer than 30,000 or more than 120,000 public chains, plus five with anomalous nucleotide sharing. TCRdb holds this immuneACCESS table with in-frame rearrangements only. Some clones are missing; in checked studies, unresolved V genes explain under half, and the rest has no known cause. D and trimming come from the DNA, and the V and J calls and clone size come from that table. In all, the sample holds 150,000 to 200,000 clones, and 68% of those were seen once. The top ten hold about 2.9% of the sample.

This clone came up a few times. No antigen is known for it. No much larger clone exists at a distance of one base, and base qualities are not known. Overall results and qualifications from the work: In a later analysis, the rate of TCR association differed among HLA loci, with DRB1 alleles having the most associated TCRs and HLA-C alleles having the fewest. The sequencing pipeline was judged likely to have produced a cluster of highly shared sequence variants as a technical artifact. Specific HLA alleles were associated with more than 15,000 TCR beta sequences at a false discovery rate of 0.05 in a later analysis. A later genetic analysis associated a missense DCLRE1C variant with V-gene and J-gene trimming of TCR beta chains, and an independent cohort replicated the association. A further reported finding was that TCR beta sequences accurately predicted the HLA-A and HLA-B alleles for most subjects in the first cohort. Because HLA typing was missing for some donors at each locus, association tests included only the typed subset. Only TCR beta chains were sequenced in this cohort, and the absence of alpha or paired-chain data limited detectable features. When HLA alleles, especially DR and DQ, strongly co-occurred, attributing TCR associations to individual alleles was difficult. In a later analysis, most CMV-associated TCR beta chains were found to appear HLA-restricted, with HLA associations seemingly driven largely by CMV exposure. In the study, some 160 TCR beta chains were listed as associated with cytomegalovirus. In vitro tests confirmed that three of the cytomegalovirus-associated TCR beta chains recognize cytomegalovirus antigens. Roughly uniform sequencing depth across donors was assumed in presence/absence analyses, although this assumption may not hold. According to the authors, the approach could potentially be generalized to other disease states and immunological phenotypes. The 87-base-pair reads could not distinguish some IMGT-functional V segments, including TRBV6-2 and TRBV6-3, so those segments were excluded. Seventeen rarely observed V segments, including chromosome 9 orphons, were excluded from the earlier analysis of about 600 of the donors because counts were too low. Linkage disequilibrium might explain the correlated functional status among segregating V segments, but an unknown experimental factor could not be ruled out. A later analysis reported that several top co-occurrence clusters appeared linked to parvovirus B19, influenza, CMV and Epstein-Barr virus. Across donors, most TCR sequences were observed very rarely, whereas some public TCRs were present in many individuals. Cytomegalovirus status was reported to be diagnosed by the classifier with high specificity and sensitivity in both the original and validation cohorts. According to a later genetic analysis, donors in an Asian-associated ancestry cluster had fewer N-insertions in productive TCRs than the roughly 700-donor mean. A later analysis found that HLA-associated TCR beta chains were more clonally expanded and had lower generation probabilities than equally common non-associated chains. The only immune exposure information available for the cohort was CMV serostatus. Broadly in line with IMGT annotations, most TCR beta V segments showed up in productive rearrangements about 90% or about 30% of the time in an earlier analysis of a few hundred of the donors.

The cohort comprised approximately 700 healthy bone marrow donors. All cohort members were sampled while nominally healthy, although unrecorded immune exposures were likely present. The donor tested CMV seropositive and was one of the 289 seropositive cohort members. A peripheral blood sample was collected from each donor, and TCR beta sequencing was performed on peripheral blood mononuclear cells. The Qiagen DNeasy Blood Extraction Kit was used to extract genomic DNA from the blood cell samples. The CDR3 holds 14 amino acids from the cysteine to the phenylalanine. Just the 42-base CDR3 DNA is kept, in frame starting at base 1. CDR1 and CDR2, looked up from the germline V gene, are MDHEN and SYDVKM. V was cut back by 6 bases and J by 6 bases, leaving a gap of 15 bases between them.

The origin of this receptor is a woman in her forties in good health and CMV-seropositive. The specimen sequenced was PBMCs. Recombination linked TRBV28 to TRBJ1-5, with TRBD1 perhaps the D gene, on 5 matching bases. The DNA sequence is as follows: TGTGCCAGCAGACTCAGGGAAAGGAGTCAGCCCCAGCATTTT. Protein translation: CASRLRERSQPQHF.